This T cell receptor (beta chain) comes out of a study of blood T cell repertoires in COVID-19. Study-level background: PBMCs, B-cell-depleted T cells, or T cells were the source of the cDNA or gDNA that made up the material.

TCRdb's table, derived via immunoSEQ multiplex PCR, lists solely in-frame clones and lacks some. The sample has about 370,000 clones; 87% are singletons. CDR1 GTSNPN and CDR2 SVGIG come from the germline V gene (reference sequence). The CDR3 sequence is 12 residues long. Trimming left V 3 bases short and J 2 bases short, with 5 bases between. Seattle patient enrollment occurred during active infection, with longitudinal follow-up thereafter. The rearrangement uses TRBV30 and TRBJ1-5; D may be TRBD1 (5 bases). Source material: peripheral blood. The source of this sequence is a woman aged 30 to 39 with COVID-19, enrolled during active disease. CDR3 coding DNA: TGTGCCTGGAGCAGGGGCAATCAGCCCCAGCATTTT. This translates into CAWSRGNQPQHF.